Presented here are 28 T cell receptor beta chains from one specimen sequenced in a study of radiation and T cells in renal cell carcinoma. The sample's treatment: treatment-naive control, cytoreductive nephrectomy. TCRdb keeps only in-frame clones here, not all; method: immunoSEQ multiplex PCR. The sample has some 20,000 clones; around half are singletons. Sample: tumor tissue, taken from a patient whose treatment was nephrectomy without radiotherapy. These receptors were obtained from a human donor with renal cell carcinoma.

By its share, this clone is medium-sized. This chain joins TRBV6-1 and TRBJ1-2; D perhaps matches TRBD1 (6 bases). The CDR3 sequence is 15 residues long. V was pared by 1 base and J by 5 bases, with 14 bases between. Germline assignment: CDR1 MNHNS and CDR2 SASEGT. In DNA, the CDR3 is TGTGCCAGCAGTGAAGGGGGGCGCGGGGGATATGGCTACACCTTC. It yields the protein CASSEGGRGGYGYTF.

The gene calls are TRBV2 and TRBJ2-5; the D is unclear. Germline values: CDR1 SNHLY, CDR2 FYNNEI. Trimming took 8 bases from V and 2 from J, leaving 15 bases between them. The CDR3 loop spans 14 amino acids. The CDR3 DNA sequence: TGTGCCAGCCTTAGGTACAGCGAACAAGAGACCCAGTACTTC. This codes for CASLRYSEQETQYF.

The chain recombines TRBV6-1 with TRBJ2-2; the D is unclear. Germline CDR1 MNHNS, CDR2 SASEGT. The CDR3 runs 15 residues. Trimming removed 1 base at V and 2 bases at J, with 8 bases between. The CDR3 region has the DNA TGTGCCAGCAGTGAAGTCACTGGAAACACCGGGGAGCTGTTTTTT. This sequence encodes CASSEVTGNTGELFF.

This sequence joins TRBV30 and TRBJ1-2; TRBD1 matches at 7 bases. The V segment lost 3 bases and the J segment 8 bases; nucleotides outside the gene matches: 9. This CDR3 contains 13 residues. Germline V gene data show CDR1 as GTSNPN and CDR2 as SVGIG (reference sequence). The CDR3 reads CAWSVQGGRGYTF. For the CDR3, the DNA is TGTGCCTGGAGCGTTCAAGGGGGCAGGGGCTACACCTTC.

The table lists this clone with a count of one. The gene calls are TRBV5-4 and TRBJ2-3, with 11 positions matching TRBD2. The CDR3 sequence is 16 residues long. J was trimmed by 3 bases and V by 0 bases; bases with no gene match: 3. The germline V gene encodes CDR1 SGHNT and CDR2 YYREEE (reference sequence). CDR3 protein: CASSLVGLAGTDTQYF. The CDR3 bases are TGTGCCAGCAGCTTGGTAGGACTAGCGGGTACAGATACGCAGTATTTT.

The chain has TRBV7-9 and TRBJ1-1; D perhaps matches TRBD1 (6 bases). The CDR3 contains 15 residues. Germline V gene sequence: CDR1 SEHNR, CDR2 FQNEAQ (reference sequence). With 3 bases removed from V and 9 bases from J, the gap between germline ends came to 20 bases. DNA for the CDR3: TGTGCCAGCAGCTTGGATCCCGGGACACCACCGAAAGCTTTCTTT. Translated, it gives CASSLDPGTPPKAFF.

The chain carries TRBV5-1 and TRBJ2-3; the D is unclear. The V and J ends lost 0 bases and 0 bases respectively, with 8 bases between them. Per the germline V gene, CDR1 is SGHRS and CDR2 is YFSETQ. This CDR3 is built from 15 residues. The CDR3: CASSLATTSTDTQYF. The CDR3 region has the DNA TGCGCCAGCAGCTTGGCAACAACTAGCACAGATACGCAGTATTTT. The full variable domain, its missing parts supplied by reference TRBV5-1 and TRBJ2-3, is KAGVTQTPRYLIKTRGQQVTLSCSPISGHRSVSWYQQTPGQGLQFLFEYFSETQRNKGNFPGRFSGRQFSNSRSEMNVSTLELGDSALYLCASSLATTSTDTQYFGPGTRLTVL.

This clone was seen only a few times. This chain links TRBV7-9 with TRBJ1-2; the D gene is possibly TRBD1 (5 bases). This CDR3 has 14 amino acids. V lost 5 bases to trimming and J lost 1 base, with 11 bases between them. Germline values: CDR1 SEHNR, CDR2 FQNEAQ (reference sequence). This chain's CDR3 is CASSTQQVNYGYTF. The CDR3 bases are TGTGCCAGCAGCACCCAACAGGTTAACTATGGCTACACCTTC.

The rearrangement uses TRBV6-5 and TRBJ2-1; maybe TRBD2 (5 bases). Trimming pared 6 bases from V and 5 bases from J, leaving 11 bases between. This CDR3 comprises 13 residues. Germline assignment: CDR1 MNHEY and CDR2 SVGAGI. CDR3 coding DNA: TGTGCCAGCAGCCTGGACTCAAACAATGAGCAGTTCTTC. It encodes CASSLDSNNEQFF.

CDR3 in amino acids: CASISALTEQFF. The CDR3 DNA reads TGTGCCAGCATATCGGCGCTCACTGAGCAGTTCTTC. The J gene is TRBJ2-1, the V gene TRBV6-6; D gene ambiguous. Germline V gene lookup returns CDR1 MNHNY and CDR2 SVGAGI (reference sequence). V was shortened by 7 bases and J by 9 bases, with 13 bases between the two germline ends. The CDR3 is 12 residues long.

This clone appeared a few times. J is TRBJ2-7 and V is TRBV10-3; the D call may be TRBD1 or TRBD2 (6 bases each). The V gene lost 10 bases and the J gene lost 6 bases, with 16 bases spanning the gap. Germline CDR1 reads ENHRY; CDR2 reads SYGVKD. This CDR3 spans 12 amino acids. The CDR3 spells CATHRVGGEQYF. CDR3 DNA: TGTGCCACTCACAGGGTCGGGGGCGAGCAGTACTTC.

This clone turned up a few times. J is TRBJ1-5 and V is TRBV10-3, with 9 bases matching TRBD1. Germline V gene lookup returns CDR1 ENHRY and CDR2 SYGVKD. Trimming took 3 bases from V and 4 from J; bases not matched to a gene: 7. The CDR3 sequence is 16 residues long. This CDR3 is CAISDSRQGGNQPQHF. Written as DNA, the CDR3 is TGTGCCATCAGTGATTCCCGACAGGGGGGAAATCAGCCCCAGCATTTT.

This chain connects TRBV7-2 to TRBJ2-7; 14 nucleotides match TRBD2. This CDR3 contains 16 residues. CDR1 and CDR2 (germline): SGHTA, FQGNSA. The V segment lost 3 bases and the J segment 2 bases; nucleotides outside the gene matches: 3. CDR3: CASSFGLAGGTYEQYF. The CDR3 nucleotides are TGTGCCAGCAGCTTCGGACTAGCGGGGGGTACCTACGAGCAGTACTTC.

The chain employs TRBV6-1 and TRBJ2-3, with 7 bases that match TRBD2. The CDR3 runs 15 residues. V lost 4 bases and J lost 6; bases outside the gene matches: 10. CDR1 and CDR2 from the germline V gene are MNHNS and SASEGT. In DNA form, the CDR3 reads TGTGCCAGCAGTGTTGGGGGGGAGAGCTGGGATACGCAGTATTTT. Translating gives CASSVGGESWDTQYF.

The chain is built from TRBV6-5 and TRBJ1-1; 7 bases are shared with TRBD1. Trimming removed 0 bases from V and 5 bases from J; junction bases left unmatched: 3. This CDR3 has 14 residues. The germline CDR1 and CDR2 sequences are MNHEY and SVGAGI. CDR3 DNA: TGTGCCAGCAGTTACTCGGAGGGGGCGACTGAAGCTTTCTTT. This translates into CASSYSEGATEAFF.

This chain connects TRBV6-6 to TRBJ2-7; perhaps TRBD1 as D (6 bases). CDR3 length: 14 residues. The germline V gene has CDR1 MNHNY and CDR2 SVGAGI (reference sequence). Trimming removed 4 bases at V and 4 bases at J, with 14 bases between. The DNA of the CDR3 is TGTGCCAGCAGTTTCCTGACAGGATGGTACGAGCAGTACTTC. This gives the protein CASSFLTGWYEQYF.

For this clone: Its ends do not fully match the called genes, so a read error is possible. The rearrangement joins TRBV7-2 to TRBJ2-6; D not resolved. The CDR3 extends over 13 amino acids. Germline V CDR1 and CDR2: SGHTA, FQGNSA. The CDR3 nucleotides are TGTGCCAGCAGCTTCTCTAGGGCCAACGTCCTGACTTTC. Protein: CASSFSRANVLTF.

This clone has just a few counts. This chain links TRBV5-1 with TRBJ2-7, with D tentatively TRBD1 or TRBD2 (5 bases each). Germline values: CDR1 SGHRS, CDR2 YFSETQ. The length of the CDR3 is 13 residues. The germline V and J ends were trimmed by 4 bases and 4 bases, with 12 bases remaining between them. The CDR3 DNA reads TGCGCCAGCAGCCCGGGACCACTGTACGAGCAGTACTTC. It is translated as CASSPGPLYEQYF.

The genes are TRBV18 and TRBJ2-5; D remains ambiguous. Germline assignment: CDR1 KGHSH and CDR2 LQKENI. CDR3 size: 12 residues. V lost 8 bases and J lost 5, with 12 bases in between. Here the CDR3 reads CASAQSTETQYF. The CDR3 nucleotides read TGTGCCAGCGCTCAGTCCACGGAGACCCAGTACTTC.

J is TRBJ2-7 and V is TRBV19; 7 positions match TRBD2. This CDR3 has 14 amino acids. Trimming cost V 1 base and J 1 base; bases outside gene matches: 1. CDR1 is LNHDA, CDR2 SQIVND, per germline (reference sequence). In DNA, the CDR3 is TGTGCCAGTAGTATAGCGGGGGGATCCTACGAGCAGTACTTC. The encoded protein is CASSIAGGSYEQYF.

This chain uses TRBV6-5 with TRBJ1-5; no clear D. The germline gives CDR1 MNHEY, CDR2 SVGAGI. Deletions cut 6 bases from V and 4 bases from J, with 13 bases between. The CDR3 runs to 14 residues. The CDR3 sequence is CASSSGLINQPQHF. DNA for the CDR3: TGTGCCAGCAGCTCCGGACTGATTAATCAGCCCCAGCATTTT.

The count of this clone is one. The rearrangement joins TRBV7-9 to TRBJ1-3; D gene uncertain. The germline gives CDR1 SEHNR, CDR2 FQNEAQ (reference sequence). V lost 5 bases, J lost 4 bases, and 9 bases lay in between. CDR3 size: 13 residues. The CDR3: CASSPSGGNTIYF. CDR3 nucleotides: TGTGCCAGCAGCCCTAGCGGCGGAAACACCATATATTTT.

J is TRBJ1-6 and V is TRBV19; D possibly corresponds to TRBD1 (6 bases). V was pared by 3 bases and J by 11 bases, with 11 bases between. Germline lookup yields CDR1 LNHDA and CDR2 SQIVND (reference sequence). CDR3 length: 13 residues. In nucleotides, the CDR3 is TGTGCCAGTAGTATTGACAGGACACCACCCCTCCACTTT. Its protein is CASSIDRTPPLHF.

The V call is TRBV5-1, the J call TRBJ1-6; a possible D gene is TRBD1 (6 bases). The CDR3 has 18 amino acids. Germline values: CDR1 SGHRS, CDR2 YFSETQ. V was shortened by 0 bases and J by 8 bases, with 21 bases between the two germline ends. The CDR3 loop is CASSLAGIGGLSYSPLHF. CDR3 nucleotides: TGCGCCAGCAGCTTGGCAGGGATCGGGGGCCTTAGCTATTCACCCCTCCACTTT.

This sequence joins TRBV5-1 and TRBJ2-2; 11 bases align to TRBD2. Germline CDR1 SGHRS, CDR2 YFSETQ. The V segment lost 6 bases and the J segment 1 base; nucleotides outside the gene matches: 8. The CDR3 covers 17 residues. The CDR3 DNA reads as TGCGCCAGCACCGGGACTAGCGGATCAGAGAACACCGGGGAGCTGTTTTTT. Amino acids: CASTGTSGSENTGELFF.

For the CDR3, the DNA is TGTGCCAGCAGTGACCAAGGGGGGGCCGGGGAGCTGTTTTTT. This sequence encodes CASSDQGGAGELFF. The chain couples TRBV2 to TRBJ2-2, with D possibly being TRBD2 (7 bases). The CDR3 spans 14 residues. Trimming pared 3 bases from V and 6 bases from J, leaving 11 bases between. Looked up from germline, CDR1 is SNHLY and CDR2 is FYNNEI.

V gene TRBV5-1 combines with J gene TRBJ2-7; D remains unclear. Trimming removed 0 bases at V and 2 bases at J, with 12 bases between. Germline V CDR1 and CDR2: SGHRS, YFSETQ. The CDR3 runs to 15 residues. The CDR3 nucleotides read TGCGCCAGCAGCTTGGCCCTCCTTACCACCTACGAGCAGTACTTC. Protein product: CASSLALLTTYEQYF.

V is TRBV6-6 and J is TRBJ1-1; 8 positions match TRBD1. The V gene end was trimmed by 7 bases and the J gene end by 1 base; junction bases not matched to a gene: 8. Germline CDR1 is MNHNY and CDR2 is SVGAGI (reference sequence). This CDR3 is built from 15 residues. In DNA, the CDR3 is TGTGCCAGCATTAGGCAGGGGGCGAGGAACACTGAAGCTTTCTTT. Amino acid sequence: CASIRQGARNTEAFF.